This T cell receptor (beta chain) was obtained from a study of CD8+ T cells in alopecia areata. This clone has just a few counts. PBMCs served as the source from which CD4+ and CD8+ T cells were sorted. The CDR3 runs to 13 residues. V was cut by 2 bases and J by 3 bases, with 7 bases left in between. The V gene's germline CDR1 is MNHNY and CDR2 SVGAGI (reference sequence). Reverse transcribed after extraction, RNA yielded cDNA as the sequencing template. Sequencing used immunoSEQ multiplex PCR; TCRdb keeps in-frame clones, though not all of them. The sample holds 90,000 to 100,000 clones, 41% seen once.

The TCR was taken from a human donor with alopecia areata. The rearrangement links TRBV6-6 to TRBJ2-5; D unresolved. Material for sequencing was CD4+ T cells sorted from blood. CDR3 loop: CASSYGAEETQYF. CDR3 nucleotide sequence: TGTGCCAGCAGTTACGGTGCGGAAGAGACCCAGTACTTC.